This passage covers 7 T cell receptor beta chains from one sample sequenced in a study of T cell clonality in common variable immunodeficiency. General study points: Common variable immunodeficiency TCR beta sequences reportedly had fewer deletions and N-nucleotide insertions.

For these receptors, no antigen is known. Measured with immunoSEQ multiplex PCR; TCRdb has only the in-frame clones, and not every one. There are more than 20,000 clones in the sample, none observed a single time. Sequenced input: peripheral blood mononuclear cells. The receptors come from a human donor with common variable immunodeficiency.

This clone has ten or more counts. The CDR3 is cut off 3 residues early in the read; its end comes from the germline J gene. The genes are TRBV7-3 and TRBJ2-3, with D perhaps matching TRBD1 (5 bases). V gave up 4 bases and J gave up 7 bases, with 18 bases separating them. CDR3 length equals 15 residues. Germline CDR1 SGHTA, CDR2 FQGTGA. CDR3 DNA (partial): TGTGCCAGCAGCTCCCCCAGGGCCCCTCAGCATACG. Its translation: CASSSPRAPQHT. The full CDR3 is CASSSPRAPQHTQYF. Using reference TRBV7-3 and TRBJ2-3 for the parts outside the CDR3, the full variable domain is GAGVSQTPSNKVTEKGKYVELRCDPISGHTALYWYRQSLGQGPEFLIYFQGTGAADDSGLPNDRFFAVRPEGSVSTLKIQRTERGDSAVYLCASSSPRAPQHTQYFGPGTRLTVL.

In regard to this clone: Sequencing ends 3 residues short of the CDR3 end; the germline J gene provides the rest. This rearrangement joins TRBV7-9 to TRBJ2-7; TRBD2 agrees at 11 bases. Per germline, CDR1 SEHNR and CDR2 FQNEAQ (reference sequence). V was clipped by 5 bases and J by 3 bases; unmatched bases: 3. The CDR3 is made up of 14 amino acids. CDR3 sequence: CASSVGLADYEQYF. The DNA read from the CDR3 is TGTGCCAGCAGCGTGGGACTAGCGGACTACGAG.

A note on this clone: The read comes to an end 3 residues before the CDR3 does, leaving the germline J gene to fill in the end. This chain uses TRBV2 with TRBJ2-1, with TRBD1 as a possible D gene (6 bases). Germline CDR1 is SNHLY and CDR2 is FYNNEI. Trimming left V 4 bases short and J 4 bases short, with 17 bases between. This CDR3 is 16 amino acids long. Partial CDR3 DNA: TGTGCCAGCAGTGGAGGGGGTGGGGGCCTTTACAATGAG. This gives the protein CASSGGGGGLYNE. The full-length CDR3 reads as CASSGGGGGLYNEQFF.

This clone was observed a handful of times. The CDR3 region is CASKGSVSSYEQYF. Incomplete CDR3 DNA: TGTGCCAGCAAGGGGTCCGTCAGCTCCTACGAG. This chain connects TRBV18 to TRBJ2-7; possibly TRBD1 for D (5 bases). The missing CDR3 end, 3 residues past where the read stops, is filled in from the germline J gene. The CDR3 has 14 residues. Germline loops: CDR1 KGHSH, CDR2 LQKENI. V shed 8 bases and J shed 0 bases, with 14 bases lying between them. Full variable domain (missing parts from reference TRBV18 and TRBJ2-7): NAGVMQNPRHLVRRRGQEARLRCSPMKGHSHVYWYRQLPEEGLKFMVYLQKENIIDESGMPKERFSAEFPKEGPSILRIQQVVRGDSAAYFCASKGSVSSYEQYFGPGTRLTVT.

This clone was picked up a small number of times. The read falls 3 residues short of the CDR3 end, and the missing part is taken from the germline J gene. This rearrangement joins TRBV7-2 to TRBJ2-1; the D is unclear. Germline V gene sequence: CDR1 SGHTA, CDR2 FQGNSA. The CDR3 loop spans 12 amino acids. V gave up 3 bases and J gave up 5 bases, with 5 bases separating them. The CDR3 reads CASSFTNNEQFF. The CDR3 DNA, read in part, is TGTGCCAGCAGCTTCACAAACAATGAG.

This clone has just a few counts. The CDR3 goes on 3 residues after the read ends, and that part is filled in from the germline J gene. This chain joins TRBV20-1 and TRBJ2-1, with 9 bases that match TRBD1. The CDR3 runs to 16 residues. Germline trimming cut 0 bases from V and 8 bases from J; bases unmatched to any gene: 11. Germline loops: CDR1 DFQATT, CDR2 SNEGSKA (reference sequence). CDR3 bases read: TGCAGTGCTAGAGATCTAGGACAGGGGATTTACCATGAG. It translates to CSARDLGQGIYHE. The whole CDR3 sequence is CSARDLGQGIYHEQFF.

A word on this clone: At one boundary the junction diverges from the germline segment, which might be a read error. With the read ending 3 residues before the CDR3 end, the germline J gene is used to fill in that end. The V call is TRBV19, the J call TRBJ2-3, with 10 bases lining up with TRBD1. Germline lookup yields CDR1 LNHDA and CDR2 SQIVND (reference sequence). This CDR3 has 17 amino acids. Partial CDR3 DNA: TGTGCCAGTAGTAGCGCCAGGGACAGGGGTAGCACATATACG. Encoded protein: CASSSARDRGSTYT. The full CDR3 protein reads CASSSARDRGSTYTQYF.